This T cell receptor beta chain was obtained from a study of T cell responses to AZD1222 COVID-19 vaccine. General study results and limits: Reportedly, nearly half the spike-specific TCRs target unmutated variant regions. Spike-specific TCR repertoires showed rising breadth and depth after two AZD1222 doses. Donors skewed white British and female; clonal diversity was possibly underestimated. Dominant CD4 TCR responses targeted spike regions 160-218 and 743-854.

This CDR3 region has 16 residues. The V gene lost 4 bases and the J gene lost 3 bases, with 18 bases spanning the gap. CDR1 is LGHDT and CDR2 is YNNKEL in the germline V gene (reference sequence). To note about this clone: Its specificity is unknown.

Assay: immunoSEQ multiplex PCR; the TCRdb copy retains only in-frame clones and omits some. This sample has 80,000 to 100,000 clones, with roughly 90% found just once. Sequenced material: peripheral blood, taken on day 0 of MenACWY control vaccination. This TCR was recovered from an adult in good health. The chain couples TRBV3-1 (or the pseudogene TRBV3-2) to TRBJ2-5; no firm D call. CDR3 amino acids: CASSPVLSKGEETQYF. In DNA form, the CDR3 reads TGTGCCAGCAGCCCGGTCCTGAGTAAGGGCGAAGAGACCCAGTACTTC.